What follows are 31 T cell receptor beta chains derived from one specimen sequenced in a study of blood T cells in healthy people across ages. A J-beta primer mix and a sample-barcoded 5' primer were used in a second PCR of about 7 to 12 cycles. TCRdb processed the 5' RACE reads anew with MiXCR; each CDR3 protein has one entry. In the table there are about 1,600,000 distinct CDR3 sequences, 42% of which are singletons. The specimen sequenced was blood. These receptors all stem from a woman in her late teens or twenties in good health.

This clonotype showed up just a few times. The V call is TRBV29-1, the J call TRBJ2-3; D gene uncertain. This CDR3 spans 15 amino acids. Germline V gene data show CDR1 as SQVTM and CDR2 as ANQGSEA. Trimming removed 1 base from V and 4 bases from J, with 15 bases in between. This CDR3 reads CSVEGAASRADTQYF. DNA for the CDR3: TGCAGCGTTGAAGGGGCCGCCTCAAGGGCAGATACGCAGTATTTT.

This clonotype turned up a few times. The chain couples TRBV11-2 to TRBJ2-3, with a weak D call TRBD2 (5 bases). This CDR3 region has 17 residues. The germline V and J ends were trimmed by 7 bases and 7 bases, with 27 bases remaining between them. Germline-derived CDR1 and CDR2 are SGHAT and FQNNGV. The CDR3: CASTPVAGLAPWNTQYF. The CDR3 DNA is TGTGCCAGCACCCCGGTTGCGGGTCTAGCACCATGGAATACGCAGTATTTT.

This clonotype showed up many times. The rearrangement links TRBV7-2 to TRBJ2-7; TRBD2 is a possible D gene (6 bases). Germline values: CDR1 SGHTA, CDR2 FQGNSA. Deletions cut 1 base from V and 2 bases from J, with 12 bases between. The CDR3 runs to 15 residues. CDR3 protein: CASSLGGGSTYEQYF. The DNA for the CDR3 is TGTGCCAGCAGCTTAGGTGGGGGGTCGACCTACGAGCAGTACTTC. Looking up the rest from reference TRBV7-2 and TRBJ2-7 gives the full variable domain: GAGVSQSPSNKVTEKGKDVELRCDPISGHTALYWYRQSLGQGLEFLIYFQGNSAPDKSGLPSDRFSAERTGGSVSTLTIQRTQQEDSAVYLCASSLGGGSTYEQYFGPGTRLTVT.

V and J are TRBV20-1 and TRBJ1-5, with unresolved D. The germline V gene has CDR1 DFQATT and CDR2 SNEGSKA (reference sequence). V was clipped by 3 bases and J by 0 bases, with 12 bases between them. The CDR3 has 15 residues. CDR3 amino acids: CSASPRDNSNQPQHF. The CDR3, as DNA: TGCAGTGCTAGTCCCCGGGATAATAGCAATCAGCCCCAGCATTTT.

This clonotype was observed many times. V is TRBV12-3 or TRBV12-4 and J is TRBJ2-1; D ambiguous. This CDR3 region has 12 residues. V lost 1 base and J 6 bases, leaving 4 bases between the germline ends. Here the CDR3 DNA reads TGTGCCAGCAGTTTAGTCACCAATGAGCAGTTCTTC. It specifies CASSLVTNEQFF.

The chain is built from TRBV11-2 and TRBJ1-6, with D unresolved. CDR3 size: 15 residues. Trimming left V 5 bases short and J 10 bases short, with 18 bases between. Germline V CDR1 and CDR2: SGHAT, FQNNGV. The CDR3 here is CASSPVSGLGSPLHF. DNA of the CDR3: TGTGCCAGCAGCCCAGTATCAGGCCTAGGGTCACCCCTCCACTTT.

This chain connects TRBV6-5 to TRBJ2-7; D is possibly TRBD2 (6 bases). CDR1 and CDR2 from the germline V gene are MNHEY and SVGAGI. V was pared by 7 bases and J by 3 bases, with 16 bases between. This CDR3 has 14 amino acids. CDR3 sequence: CASTSRAEGYEQYF. The CDR3, as DNA: TGTGCCAGCACCTCCCGTGCGGAGGGCTACGAGCAGTACTTC.

The sample holds a few counts of this clonotype. V is TRBV20-1 and J is TRBJ1-1; 11 bases are a match to TRBD1. Germline CDR1 and CDR2: DFQATT and SNEGSKA (reference sequence). V shed 5 bases and J 5 bases; nucleotides not matched to a gene: 7. The CDR3 consists of 14 residues. The CDR3 bases are TGCAGTGCTCCCGGGACAGGGGGAGCGACTGAAGCTTTCTTT. This gives the protein CSAPGTGGATEAFF.

This clonotype was recorded only once. The gene calls are TRBV6-2 or TRBV6-3 and TRBJ2-5; 11 bases align to TRBD2. CDR1 is MNHEY and CDR2 is SVGEGT in the germline V gene. With 0 bases clipped from V and 11 bases from J, the junction kept 8 bases outside the gene matches. There are 15 residues in the CDR3. In DNA form, the CDR3 reads TGTGCCAGCAGTTACTCGGGGACTAGCGGTACTGAGCAGTACTTC. Protein product: CASSYSGTSGTEQYF.

This clonotype was detected only a few times. This rearrangement joins TRBV13 to TRBJ2-3; D unclear. The CDR3 spans 15 residues. Germline values: CDR1 PRHDT, CDR2 FYEKMQ (reference sequence). V dropped 8 bases and J dropped 0 bases, with 15 bases sitting between them. The CDR3 loop reads CASALRRLSTDTQYF. CDR3 sequence (DNA): TGTGCCAGCGCCCTCCGACGGTTGAGCACAGATACGCAGTATTTT.

The J gene is TRBJ2-6, the V gene TRBV11-2; TRBD2 agrees at 13 bases. Germline trimming cut 4 bases from V and 0 bases from J; bases unmatched to any gene: 9. The CDR3 runs to 20 residues. Germline V gene lookup returns CDR1 SGHAT and CDR2 FQNNGV. In DNA form, the CDR3 reads TGTGCCAGCAGCTCCCTCCGACTAGCGGGGGGTCACTCTGGGGCCAACGTCCTGACTTTC. This codes for CASSSLRLAGGHSGANVLTF.

The chain joins TRBV30 to TRBJ2-5; TRBD1 might be the D (6 bases). The germline CDR1 and CDR2 sequences are GTSNPN and SVGIG (reference sequence). V lost 0 bases and J 11 bases, leaving 16 bases between the germline ends. The CDR3 is 13 residues long. CDR3 sequence (DNA): TGTGCCTGGAGTGTACCAGGGGCTGGTGAGCAGTACTTC. It is translated as CAWSVPGAGEQYF.

This clonotype occurred once. The chain employs TRBV30 and TRBJ1-2, with D tentatively TRBD1 (6 bases). In germline, CDR1 is GTSNPN, CDR2 SVGIG (reference sequence). Trimming removed 2 bases from V and 5 bases from J, with 12 bases in between. The length of the CDR3 is 13 residues. The chain's CDR3 is CAWSPQGKYGYTF. CDR3 DNA sequence: TGTGCCTGGAGTCCCCAGGGGAAGTATGGCTACACCTTC.

As regards this clonotype: It is likely a read error: a sequence one base away is far more abundant. This chain connects TRBV7-8 to TRBJ2-3; 7 bases are a match to TRBD2. The V and J ends lost 5 bases and 0 bases, in that order; junction bases with no gene match: 5. The CDR3 runs to 15 residues. In germline, CDR1 is SGHVS, CDR2 FQNEAQ. This CDR3 reads CASSPTSRSTDTQYF. CDR3 DNA: TGTGCCAGCAGCCCGACTAGCAGAAGCACAGATACGCAGTATTTT.

This clonotype has just a few counts. This rearrangement joins TRBV7-2 to TRBJ2-1, with TRBD2 matching over 8 bases. The J segment lost 9 bases and the V segment lost 3 bases, leaving 10 bases of the junction unmatched. The CDR3 is made up of 15 amino acids. Germline CDR1 and CDR2: SGHTA and FQGNSA. For the CDR3, the DNA is TGTGCCAGCAGCTTCCCGGGACTAGGAGTAGGTGAGCAGTTCTTC. It encodes CASSFPGLGVGEQFF.

The chain recombines TRBV6-4 with TRBJ1-4; no reliable D call. V lost 0 bases to trimming and J lost 14 bases, with 25 bases between them. Germline V gene data show CDR1 as MRHNA and CDR2 as SNTAGT. This CDR3 comprises 17 residues. DNA of the CDR3: TGTGCCAGCAGTGACTCGAGTCCTACCCTCATCGATAGAAACCTGTTTTTT. Protein: CASSDSSPTLIDRNLFF.

J is TRBJ1-3 and V is TRBV27; D is unresolved. This CDR3 has 13 amino acids. With 5 bases removed from V and 3 bases from J, the gap between germline ends came to 8 bases. In germline, CDR1 is MNHEY, CDR2 SMNVEV (reference sequence). The DNA of the CDR3 is TGTGCCAGCAGTGAGGGAAATGGAAACACCATATATTTT. This sequence encodes CASSEGNGNTIYF.

The table lists this clonotype with a count of one. The chain combines TRBV20-1 with TRBJ2-5; no clear D gene. V lost 2 bases to trimming and J lost 1 base, with 11 bases between them. CDR1 is DFQATT, CDR2 SNEGSKA, per germline (reference sequence). The CDR3 has 14 residues. This chain's CDR3 is CSARRLAIQETQYF. Here the CDR3 DNA reads TGCAGTGCTAGAAGGTTGGCCATCCAAGAGACCCAGTACTTC.

V usage is TRBV5-1 and J usage is TRBJ2-1; TRBD1 is a possible D gene (5 bases). V dropped 1 base and J dropped 9 bases, with 14 bases sitting between them. The germline CDR1 and CDR2 sequences are SGHRS and YFSETQ. The CDR3 covers 14 residues. Written as DNA, the CDR3 is TGCGCCAGCAGCTTGAGCGACAGTAGGGCTGAGCAGTTCTTC. It encodes CASSLSDSRAEQFF.

The CDR3 spells CASSLGSSLNQPQHF. The CDR3 nucleotides are TGTGCCAGCAGTTTAGGCAGCTCTCTAAATCAGCCCCAGCATTTT. The chain joins TRBV28 to TRBJ1-5; no definite D call. Germline CDR1 is MDHEN and CDR2 is SYDVKM. The V gene lost 2 bases and the J gene lost 4 bases, with 12 bases spanning the gap. CDR3 length: 15 residues.

Worth noting for this clonotype: At one end, the junction sequence differs from germline, possibly due to a read error. The V and J genes are TRBV7-2 and TRBJ2-7; TRBD2 matches 7 bases. The CDR3 is 15 residues long. Germline CDR1 SGHTA, CDR2 FQGNSA. CDR3 sequence: CANSFQRGYSYEQYF. CDR3 nucleotides: TGTGCCAACAGCTTCCAGCGGGGCTATTCCTACGAGCAGTACTTC.

The genes are TRBV20-1 and TRBJ1-1; D is undetermined. The V end lost 0 bases, the J end lost 12 bases, and 14 bases lay between the germline ends. This CDR3 comprises 12 residues. Germline CDR1 reads DFQATT; CDR2 reads SNEGSKA (reference sequence). Here the CDR3 reads CSARDPFLETFF. CDR3 coding DNA: TGCAGTGCTAGAGATCCCTTCTTGGAAACTTTCTTT.

This clonotype was counted only a few times. The chain carries TRBV6-5 and TRBJ1-2; D is perhaps TRBD1 (5 bases). CDR1 MNHEY and CDR2 SVGAGI come from the germline V gene. This CDR3 has 12 amino acids. Trimming took off 1 base at V and 8 bases at J, with 8 bases between the two ends. CDR3 protein: CASSYWGGGYTF. The CDR3, as DNA: TGTGCCAGCAGTTACTGGGGGGGAGGCTACACCTTC.

This chain links TRBV10-3 with TRBJ2-7, with D possibly matching TRBD1 (6 bases). The CDR3 runs 14 residues. Deletions cut 5 bases from V and 1 base from J, with 12 bases between. Germline loops: CDR1 ENHRY, CDR2 SYGVKD. The CDR3 nucleotides are TGTGCCATCAGTAGGGGGAAGGAGTCCTACGAGCAGTACTTC. Protein sequence: CAISRGKESYEQYF.

This clonotype was recorded a few times. The V and J genes are TRBV10-3 and TRBJ2-4; the D is unclear. The CDR3 has 15 residues. Germline lookup yields CDR1 ENHRY and CDR2 SYGVKD. Between the trimmed V and J ends, which lost 8 bases and 0 bases, there was a span of 14 bases. DNA of the CDR3: TGTGCCATCGTGGCTTACATTCTAGCCAAAAACATTCAGTACTTC. Translating gives CAIVAYILAKNIQYF.

The J gene is TRBJ2-1, the V gene TRBV4-1; no firm D call. This CDR3 region has 15 residues. Germline V lookup: CDR1 MGHRA, CDR2 YSYEKL. V lost 1 base, J lost 5 bases, and 12 bases lay in between. Here the CDR3 DNA reads TGCGCCAGCAGCCAAGCTCCGGGCCCTAACAATGAGCAGTTCTTC. It encodes CASSQAPGPNNEQFF.

This sequence joins TRBV20-1 and TRBJ2-7; D unresolved. V lost 7 bases and J lost 5, with 18 bases in between. Germline assignment: CDR1 DFQATT and CDR2 SNEGSKA (reference sequence). The length of the CDR3 is 13 residues. In DNA, the CDR3 is TGCAGTGTCACCCAGAGATTGGGCCACGAGCAGTACTTC. This encodes CSVTQRLGHEQYF.

In its sample, this clonotype was seen a few times. This chain joins TRBV21-1 and TRBJ2-6. TRBV21-1 is given as a pseudogene. This CDR3 spans 13 amino acids. CDR3 nucleotide sequence: TGTGCCAGCAGCAAACCTGGGGCCAACGTCCTGACTTTC. Residues: CASSKPGANVLTF.

As to this clonotype: At one end, the junction sequence differs from germline, possibly due to a read error. The genes are TRBV4-3 and TRBJ2-7, with a weak D call TRBD2 (5 bases). The CDR3 is 15 amino acids. CDR1 LGHNA and CDR2 YSLEER come from the germline V gene. CDR3 in amino acids: CASSQDPIASGERYF. The CDR3, as DNA: TGCGCCAGCAGCCAAGATCCTATAGCCAGTGGGGAGCGGTACTTC.

This clonotype has a handful of counts. The J gene is TRBJ2-2, the V gene TRBV10-3, with TRBD2 matching 8 bases. J gave up 2 bases and V 11 bases, and 13 bases lay outside the gene matches. The germline V gene encodes CDR1 ENHRY and CDR2 SYGVKD. CDR3 length: 16 residues. The CDR3: CASSPGREVNTGELFF. The CDR3 nucleotides read TGTGCCTCCTCTCCGGGGCGGGAGGTCAACACCGGGGAGCTGTTTTTT.

The V and J genes are TRBV12-3 or TRBV12-4 and TRBJ2-7; D is uncertain. The CDR3 consists of 15 residues. V was pared by 0 bases and J by 5 bases, with 14 bases between. CDR3 nucleotides: TGTGCCAGCAGTTTAGCGGGTCCTCGGTCCGACGAGCAGTACTTC. Encoded protein: CASSLAGPRSDEQYF.